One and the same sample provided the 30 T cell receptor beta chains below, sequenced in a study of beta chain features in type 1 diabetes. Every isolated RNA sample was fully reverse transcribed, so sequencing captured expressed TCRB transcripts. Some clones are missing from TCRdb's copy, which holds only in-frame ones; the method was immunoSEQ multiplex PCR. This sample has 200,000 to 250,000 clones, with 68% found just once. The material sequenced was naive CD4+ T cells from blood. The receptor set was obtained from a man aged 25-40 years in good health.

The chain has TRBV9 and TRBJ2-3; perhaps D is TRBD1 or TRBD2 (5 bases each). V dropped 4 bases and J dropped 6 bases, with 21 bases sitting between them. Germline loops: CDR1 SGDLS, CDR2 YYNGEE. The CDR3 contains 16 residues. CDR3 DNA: TGTGCCAGCAGCCCAGGGACCTCCAAAGGAAGGGATACGCAGTATTTT. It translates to CASSPGTSKGRDTQYF.

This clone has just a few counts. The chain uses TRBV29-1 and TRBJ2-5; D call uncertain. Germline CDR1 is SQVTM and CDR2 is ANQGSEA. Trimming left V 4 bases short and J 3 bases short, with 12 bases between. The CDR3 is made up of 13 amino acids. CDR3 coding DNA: TGCAGCGTTGCAGTCCTCAGGAAAGAGACCCAGTACTTC. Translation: CSVAVLRKETQYF.

DNA for the CDR3: TGCGCCAGCAGCCAAGATCGCACAGGAGTGTCCTACGAGCAGTACTTC. Protein: CASSQDRTGVSYEQYF. The V and J genes are TRBV4-3 and TRBJ2-7, with a tentative D call TRBD1 (5 bases). The V gene lost 0 bases and the J gene lost 1 base, with 13 bases spanning the gap. The germline CDR1 and CDR2 sequences are LGHNA and YSLEER. This CDR3 region has 16 residues.

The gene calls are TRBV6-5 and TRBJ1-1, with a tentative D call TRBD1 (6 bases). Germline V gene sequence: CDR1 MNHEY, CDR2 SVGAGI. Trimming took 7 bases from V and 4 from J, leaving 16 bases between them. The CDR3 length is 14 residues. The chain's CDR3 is CASTESQGITEAFF. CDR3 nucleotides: TGTGCCAGCACGGAATCTCAGGGGATCACTGAAGCTTTCTTT.

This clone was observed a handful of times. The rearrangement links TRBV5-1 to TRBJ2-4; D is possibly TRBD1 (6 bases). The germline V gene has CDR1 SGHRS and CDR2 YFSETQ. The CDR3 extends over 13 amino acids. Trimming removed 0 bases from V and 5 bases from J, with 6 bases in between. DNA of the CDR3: TGCGCCAGCAGCTTGGGGACAGAAAACATTCAGTACTTC. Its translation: CASSLGTENIQYF. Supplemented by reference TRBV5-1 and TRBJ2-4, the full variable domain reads KAGVTQTPRYLIKTRGQQVTLSCSPISGHRSVSWYQQTPGQGLQFLFEYFSETQRNKGNFPGRFSGRQFSNSRSEMNVSTLELGDSALYLCASSLGTENIQYFGAGTRLSVL.

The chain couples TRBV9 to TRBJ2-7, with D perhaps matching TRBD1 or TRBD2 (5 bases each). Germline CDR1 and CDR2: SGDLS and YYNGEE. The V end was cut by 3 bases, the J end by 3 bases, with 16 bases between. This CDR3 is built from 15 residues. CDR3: CASSAREGGGYEQYF. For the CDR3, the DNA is TGTGCCAGCAGCGCCAGGGAAGGAGGCGGCTACGAGCAGTACTTC.

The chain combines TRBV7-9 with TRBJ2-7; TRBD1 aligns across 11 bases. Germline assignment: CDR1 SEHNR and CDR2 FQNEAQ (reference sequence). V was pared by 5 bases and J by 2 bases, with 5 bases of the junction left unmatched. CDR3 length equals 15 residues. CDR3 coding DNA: TGTGCCAGCAGCCTAGGGACAGGGGGTACCTACGAGCAGTACTTC. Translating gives CASSLGTGGTYEQYF.

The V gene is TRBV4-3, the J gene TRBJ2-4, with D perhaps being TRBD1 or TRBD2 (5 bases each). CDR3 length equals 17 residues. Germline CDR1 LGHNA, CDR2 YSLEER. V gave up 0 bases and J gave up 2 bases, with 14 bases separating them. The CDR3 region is CASSQDVGAGPKNIQYF. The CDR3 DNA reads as TGCGCCAGCAGCCAAGATGTCGGGGCGGGCCCCAAAAACATTCAGTACTTC.

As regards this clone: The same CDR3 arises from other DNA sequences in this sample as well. The CDR3: CASSLEPYEQYF. The CDR3 DNA reads as TGTGCCAGCAGTTTAGAGCCCTACGAGCAGTACTTC. The chain carries TRBV28 and TRBJ2-7; D unresolved. Looked up from germline, CDR1 is MDHEN and CDR2 is SYDVKM. The CDR3 is 12 residues long. Trimming pared 2 bases from V and 2 bases from J, leaving 4 bases between.

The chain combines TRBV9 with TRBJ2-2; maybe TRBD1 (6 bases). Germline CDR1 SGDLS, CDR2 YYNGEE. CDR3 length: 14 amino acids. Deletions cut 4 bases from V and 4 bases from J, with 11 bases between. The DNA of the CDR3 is TGTGCCAGCAGCCCGAGGACAGCCACCGGGGAGCTGTTTTTT. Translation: CASSPRTATGELFF.

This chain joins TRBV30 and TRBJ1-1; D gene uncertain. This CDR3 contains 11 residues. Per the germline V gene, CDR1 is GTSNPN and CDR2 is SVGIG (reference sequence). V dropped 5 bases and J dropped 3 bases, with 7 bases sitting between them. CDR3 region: CAWASDTEAFF. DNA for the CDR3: TGTGCCTGGGCATCAGACACTGAAGCTTTCTTT.

The chain's CDR3 is CSAPRTGRQYF. The DNA for the CDR3 is TGCAGTGCTCCTAGGACAGGGCGGCAGTACTTC. V gene TRBV20-1 combines with J gene TRBJ2-7, with TRBD1 matching 8 bases. The CDR3 has 11 residues. Germline V gives CDR1 DFQATT, CDR2 SNEGSKA (reference sequence). The V gene end was trimmed by 5 bases and the J gene end by 9 bases; junction bases not matched to a gene: 6.

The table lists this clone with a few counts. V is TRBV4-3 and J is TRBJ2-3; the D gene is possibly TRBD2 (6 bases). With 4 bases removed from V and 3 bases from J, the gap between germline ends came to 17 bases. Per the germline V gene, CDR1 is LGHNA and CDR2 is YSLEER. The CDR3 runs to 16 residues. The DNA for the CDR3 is TGCGCCAGCAGCCCTCGAGGACGCGGGACGACAGATACGCAGTATTTT. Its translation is CASSPRGRGTTDTQYF.

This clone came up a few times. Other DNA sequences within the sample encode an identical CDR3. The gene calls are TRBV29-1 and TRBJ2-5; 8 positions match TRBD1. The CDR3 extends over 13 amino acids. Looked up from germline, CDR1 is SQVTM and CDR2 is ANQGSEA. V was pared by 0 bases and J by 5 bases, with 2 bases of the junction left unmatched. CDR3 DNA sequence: TGCAGCGTTGAAGACAGGGGGCGGGAGACCCAGTACTTC. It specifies CSVEDRGRETQYF.

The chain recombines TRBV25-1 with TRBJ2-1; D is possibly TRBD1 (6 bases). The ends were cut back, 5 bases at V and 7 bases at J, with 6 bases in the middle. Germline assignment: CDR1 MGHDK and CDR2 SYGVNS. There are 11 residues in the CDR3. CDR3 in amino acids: CASSRGNEQFF. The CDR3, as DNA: TGTGCCAGCAGTAGGGGGAATGAGCAGTTCTTC.

Written as DNA, the CDR3 is TGTGCCAGCACCTCCCGGGTGGCAGGGAGGTCTAGCGGGAGGTCAGATACGCAGTATTTT. Encoded protein: CASTSRVAGRSSGRSDTQYF. The gene calls are TRBV28 and TRBJ2-3, with 11 bases aligning to TRBD2. The CDR3 sequence is 20 residues long. CDR1 and CDR2 (germline): MDHEN, SYDVKM. The V and J ends lost 7 bases and 4 bases, in that order; junction bases with no gene match: 22.

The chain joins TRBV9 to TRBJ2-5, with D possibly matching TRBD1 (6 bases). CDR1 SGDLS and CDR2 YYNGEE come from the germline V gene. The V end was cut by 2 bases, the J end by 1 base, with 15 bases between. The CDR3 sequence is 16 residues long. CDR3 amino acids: CASSVAGDRVQETQYF. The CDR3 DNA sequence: TGTGCCAGCAGCGTGGCAGGGGATAGGGTCCAAGAGACCCAGTACTTC.

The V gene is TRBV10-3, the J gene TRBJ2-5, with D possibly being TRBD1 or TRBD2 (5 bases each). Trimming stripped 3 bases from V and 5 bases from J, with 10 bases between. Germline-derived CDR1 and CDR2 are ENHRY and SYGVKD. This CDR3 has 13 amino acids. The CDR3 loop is CAISEGERETQYF. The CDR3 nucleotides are TGTGCCATCAGTGAAGGGGAGAGGGAGACCCAGTACTTC.

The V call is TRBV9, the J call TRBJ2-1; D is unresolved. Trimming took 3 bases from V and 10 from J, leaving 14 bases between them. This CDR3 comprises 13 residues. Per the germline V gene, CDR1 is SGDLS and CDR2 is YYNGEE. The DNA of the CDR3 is TGTGCCAGCAGCGCCGGACCCAGCAGGGAGCAGTTCTTC. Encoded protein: CASSAGPSREQFF.

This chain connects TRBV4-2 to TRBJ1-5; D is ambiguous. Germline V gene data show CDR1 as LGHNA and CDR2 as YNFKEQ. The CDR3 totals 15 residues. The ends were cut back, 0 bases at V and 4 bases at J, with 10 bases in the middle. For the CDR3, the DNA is TGTGCCAGCAGCCAAGATGGGCAGAATAATCAGCCCCAGCATTTT. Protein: CASSQDGQNNQPQHF.

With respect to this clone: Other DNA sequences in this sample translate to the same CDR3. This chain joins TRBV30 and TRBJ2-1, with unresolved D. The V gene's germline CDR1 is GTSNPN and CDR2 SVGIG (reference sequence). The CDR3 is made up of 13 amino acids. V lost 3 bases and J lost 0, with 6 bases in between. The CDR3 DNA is TGTGCCTGGAGCGTTGACTCCTACAATGAGCAGTTCTTC. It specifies CAWSVDSYNEQFF.

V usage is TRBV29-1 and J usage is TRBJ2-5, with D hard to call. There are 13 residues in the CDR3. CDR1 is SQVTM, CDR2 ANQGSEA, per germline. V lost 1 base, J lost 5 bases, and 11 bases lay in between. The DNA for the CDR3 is TGCAGCGTTGAAGGGGATATTCGCGAGACCCAGTACTTC. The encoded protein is CSVEGDIRETQYF.

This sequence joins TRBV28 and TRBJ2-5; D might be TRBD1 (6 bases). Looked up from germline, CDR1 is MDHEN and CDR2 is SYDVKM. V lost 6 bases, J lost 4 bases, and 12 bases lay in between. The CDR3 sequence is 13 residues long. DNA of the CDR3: TGTGCCAGCAGCCCCAGGGGCTCAGAGACCCAGTACTTC. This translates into CASSPRGSETQYF.

CDR3 loop: CASSSAQGSTDTQYF. DNA of the CDR3: TGCGCCAGCAGCTCCGCGCAGGGGAGCACAGATACGCAGTATTTT. The chain recombines TRBV5-1 with TRBJ2-3; tentative D call: TRBD1 (6 bases). The germline V and J ends were trimmed by 3 bases and 0 bases, with 11 bases remaining between them. The CDR3 length is 15 residues. Germline-derived CDR1 and CDR2 are SGHRS and YFSETQ.

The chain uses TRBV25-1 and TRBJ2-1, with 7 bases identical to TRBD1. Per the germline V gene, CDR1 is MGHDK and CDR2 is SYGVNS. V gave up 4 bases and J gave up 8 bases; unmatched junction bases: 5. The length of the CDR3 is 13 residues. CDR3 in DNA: TGTGCCAGCAGTGGCATTACAGGGGATGAGCAGTTCTTC. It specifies CASSGITGDEQFF.

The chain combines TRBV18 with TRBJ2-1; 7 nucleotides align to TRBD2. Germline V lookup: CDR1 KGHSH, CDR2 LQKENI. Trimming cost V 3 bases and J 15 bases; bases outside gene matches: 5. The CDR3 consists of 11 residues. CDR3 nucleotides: TGTGCCAGCTCACCCGGACTAGACCGGTTCTTC. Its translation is CASSPGLDRFF.

The CDR3 protein is CSVAPPGSKTYEQYF. CDR3 DNA sequence: TGCAGCGTTGCCCCGCCAGGGTCGAAAACCTACGAGCAGTACTTC. The V call is TRBV29-1, the J call TRBJ2-7; tentatively, D is TRBD1 (5 bases). The CDR3 sequence is 15 residues long. Looked up from germline, CDR1 is SQVTM and CDR2 is ANQGSEA. Trimming pared 4 bases from V and 2 bases from J, leaving 18 bases between.

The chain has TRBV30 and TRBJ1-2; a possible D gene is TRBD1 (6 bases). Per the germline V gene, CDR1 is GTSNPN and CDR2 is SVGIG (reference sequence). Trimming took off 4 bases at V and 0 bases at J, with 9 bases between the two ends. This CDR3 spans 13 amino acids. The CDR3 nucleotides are TGTGCCTGGAATAGACAGGCTAACTATGGCTACACCTTC. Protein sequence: CAWNRQANYGYTF.

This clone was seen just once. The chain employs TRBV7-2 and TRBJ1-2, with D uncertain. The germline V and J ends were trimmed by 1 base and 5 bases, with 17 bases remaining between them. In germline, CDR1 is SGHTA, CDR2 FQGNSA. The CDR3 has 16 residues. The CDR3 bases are TGTGCCAGCAGCTTAGACACAAAGGGTTTATCGTATGGCTACACCTTC. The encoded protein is CASSLDTKGLSYGYTF.

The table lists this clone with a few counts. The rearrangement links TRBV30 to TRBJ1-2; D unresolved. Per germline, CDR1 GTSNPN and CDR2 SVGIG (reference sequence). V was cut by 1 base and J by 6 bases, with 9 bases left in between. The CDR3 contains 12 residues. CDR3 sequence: CAWSGWVNGYTF. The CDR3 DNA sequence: TGTGCCTGGAGTGGCTGGGTCAATGGCTACACCTTC.